This T cell receptor (beta chain) derives from a study of cytomegalovirus exposure and HLA in healthy donors. Whole-study context: The 90 to 150 validation repertoires were produced on the same platform as the roughly 660 repertoires of the first cohort. This was reported in a later analysis.

The trim removed 5 bases at V and 1 base at J, leaving 9 bases unmatched. Germline V CDR1 and CDR2: SGHTA, FQGNSA. CDR3 length equals 19 residues. Findings and limits, study-wide: The tendency of first-cohort TCR clusters to co-occur in the roughly 120 validation repertoires was the finding of a later analysis. Altogether, 164 TCR beta chains were recorded as cytomegalovirus-associated.

Separate from the roughly 670-subject first cohort, the 120-subject validation cohort was the one that the donors belonged to. On this clone itself: The antigen is unknown.

TCRdb keeps only in-frame clones here, not all; method: immunoSEQ multiplex PCR. The profile shows a few hundred thousand clones, 90% of them singletons. The V call is TRBV7-2, the J call TRBJ2-1, with 15 bases lining up with TRBD2. Sequencing was performed on PBMCs. The receptor comes from a woman in her twenties or thirties in good health and CMV-seronegative. In DNA, the CDR3 is TGTGCCAGCAGCACCCCGGGACTAGCGGGAGGAGGGTCCTACAATGAGCAGTTCTTC. Its protein product is CASSTPGLAGGGSYNEQFF.